The next 11 T cell receptor beta chains were all read from a single sample in a study of cytomegalovirus exposure and HLA in healthy donors. 13 Jbeta primers and 60 Vbeta primers were used for the PCR. The data were produced by immunoSEQ multiplex PCR, yet TCRdb's version contains in-frame clones alone and is incomplete. The sample includes 160,000 or so clones. The sample taken for sequencing was PBMCs. These TCRs come from a man between 25 and 39 years old in good health and CMV-seronegative.

The rearrangement links TRBV6-5 to TRBJ2-7; 7 bases map to TRBD1. The CDR3 loop spans 15 amino acids. V lost 0 bases, J lost 0 bases, and 2 bases stayed unmatched. Germline assignment: CDR1 MNHEY and CDR2 SVGAGI. CDR3 DNA sequence: TGTGCCAGCAGTTACTCGGGACAGAACTCCTACGAGCAGTACTTC. Translation gives CASSYSGQNSYEQYF.

This chain joins TRBV28 and TRBJ2-7, with 9 bases fitting TRBD1. CDR1 and CDR2 from the germline V gene are MDHEN and SYDVKM. V dropped 5 bases and J dropped 5; count of bases not matched to a gene: 7. This CDR3 region has 14 residues. CDR3 nucleotide sequence: TGTGCCAGCAGTGCCTCGGGACAGGGCCACGAGCAGTACTTC. Protein product: CASSASGQGHEQYF.

This chain connects TRBV12-5 to TRBJ2-1, with D hard to call. V shed 0 bases and J shed 9 bases, with 18 bases lying between them. Germline CDR1 reads LGHNT; CDR2 reads FRNRAP. The CDR3 spans 16 residues. The CDR3 nucleotides are TGTGCTAGTGGTTTGGTACACATCCTAGGAATTGGTGAGCAGTTCTTC. Its translation: CASGLVHILGIGEQFF.

The chain joins TRBV5-1 to TRBJ2-1; 10 nucleotides match TRBD1. The CDR3 is 16 residues long. V lost 5 bases to trimming and J lost 6 bases; unmatched junction nucleotides: 11. From germline, CDR1 is SGHRS and CDR2 YFSETQ. CDR3 nucleotide sequence: TGCGCCAGCAGGACTGCCGGGACAGGGGCCTCCAATGAGCAGTTCTTC. Its protein product is CASRTAGTGASNEQFF.

CDR3 residues: CASSLALQGVQDTQYF. CDR3 in DNA: TGCGCCAGCAGCTTGGCATTGCAGGGGGTTCAAGATACGCAGTATTTT. This chain uses TRBV5-1 with TRBJ2-3; 7 bases align to TRBD1. This CDR3 contains 16 residues. The J segment lost 5 bases and the V segment lost 0 bases, leaving 9 bases of the junction unmatched. Germline CDR1 and CDR2: SGHRS and YFSETQ.

The chain recombines TRBV6-1 with TRBJ1-4; D is undetermined. Trimming removed 3 bases from V and 5 bases from J, with 10 bases in between. CDR3 length: 14 residues. CDR1 and CDR2 (germline): MNHNS, SASEGT. The CDR3 DNA reads TGTGCCAGCAGTGATGTGAGTCCCAATGAAAAACTGTTTTTT. Its protein product is CASSDVSPNEKLFF.

This chain joins TRBV28 and TRBJ2-3; D possibly corresponds to TRBD2 (6 bases). The CDR3 has 15 amino acids. CDR1 and CDR2 (germline): MDHEN, SYDVKM. Trimming took 10 bases from V and 3 from J, leaving 20 bases between them. In DNA form, the CDR3 reads TGTGCCATCCAAGGGGCGGATGCGGGGACAGATACGCAGTATTTT. It encodes CAIQGADAGTDTQYF.

This sequence joins TRBV10-3 and TRBJ2-1; the D gene is possibly TRBD2 (6 bases). Germline V gives CDR1 ENHRY, CDR2 SYGVKD. Trimming shortened V by 0 bases and J by 0 bases, and 15 bases separated the two germline ends. This CDR3 spans 18 amino acids. CDR3 sequence: CAISESAQAGSSYNEQFF. DNA for the CDR3: TGTGCCATCAGTGAGTCGGCCCAGGCGGGAAGCTCCTACAATGAGCAGTTCTTC.

This rearrangement joins TRBV6-5 to TRBJ2-1; 7 bases match TRBD2. In germline, CDR1 is MNHEY, CDR2 SVGAGI. This CDR3 contains 13 residues. With V trimmed by 8 bases and J by 3 bases, 4 bases remained unmatched. The CDR3 region is CASRASGYNEQFF. CDR3 sequence (DNA): TGTGCCAGCCGGGCTAGCGGCTACAATGAGCAGTTCTTC.

The chain uses TRBV5-8 and TRBJ1-5, with a weak D call TRBD1 (6 bases). The CDR3 runs 13 residues. Between the trimmed V and J ends, which lost 3 bases and 8 bases, there was a span of 12 bases. The germline gives CDR1 SGHTS, CDR2 YDEGEE. The CDR3 nucleotides are TGTGCCAGCAGCTATCAGGGGTTTGAGCCCCAGCATTTT. Its protein is CASSYQGFEPQHF.

The DNA of the CDR3 is TGTGCCAGCAGCACGGTGGGACAGAACACTGAAGCTTTCTTT. Translation gives CASSTVGQNTEAFF. The rearrangement joins TRBV11-2 to TRBJ1-1; D is perhaps TRBD1 (6 bases). Looked up from germline, CDR1 is SGHAT and CDR2 is FQNNGV. V gave up 5 bases and J gave up 1 base, with 11 bases separating them. The CDR3 has 14 residues.